These 28 T cell receptor beta chains came from one sample sequenced in a study of CD8 T cells in ankylosing spondylitis. Their antigens remain unidentified. TCRdb ran MiXCR on the 5' RACE reads and lists one entry per CDR3 protein. Of some 200,000 distinct CDR3 sequences in the sample, 6% to 8% were seen once. General study findings and limits: Ankylosing spondylitis blood seemed to carry a telltale TCR beta motif made of roughly eight highly homologous variants.

The sequenced sample was blood, either unsorted or a sorted T cell fraction (not recorded which). These receptors came from a male donor with ankylosing spondylitis.

This clonotype was counted only a few times. The chain uses TRBV30 and TRBJ2-5; D ambiguous. The CDR3 consists of 11 residues. The V gene's germline CDR1 is GTSNPN and CDR2 SVGIG (reference sequence). V shed 1 base and J shed 1 base, with 1 base lying between them. The CDR3 protein is CAWSGQETQYF. In nucleotides, the CDR3 is TGTGCCTGGAGTGGCCAAGAGACCCAGTACTTC.

This clonotype was recorded a few times. The CDR3 region is CASSQTGISYGYTF. For the CDR3, the DNA is TGTGCCAGCAGCCAGACAGGGATCAGCTATGGCTACACCTTC. This chain links TRBV5-5 with TRBJ1-2; TRBD1 matches at 7 bases. The CDR3 runs 14 residues. Trimming removed 4 bases from V and 4 bases from J; junction bases left unmatched: 7. From germline, CDR1 is SGHKS and CDR2 YYEKEE (reference sequence).

This clonotype was counted ten times or more. This rearrangement joins TRBV9 to TRBJ2-7, with D perhaps assigned TRBD1 or TRBD2 (5 bases each). Germline V gene lookup returns CDR1 SGDLS and CDR2 YYNGEE. The CDR3 spans 14 residues. V was cut by 2 bases and J by 3 bases, with 12 bases left in between. CDR3 sequence: CASSVNGGYYEQYF. In DNA, the CDR3 is TGTGCCAGCAGCGTCAATGGGGGTTACTACGAGCAGTACTTC.

In its sample, this clonotype was seen many times. The chain couples TRBV4-1 to TRBJ1-2; 7 nucleotides line up with TRBD1. This CDR3 region has 18 residues. Germline trimming cut 3 bases from V and 0 bases from J; bases unmatched to any gene: 13. Germline V gene sequence: CDR1 MGHRA, CDR2 YSYEKL. CDR3 region: CASSHQQGPRRTNYGYTF. As DNA, the CDR3 is TGCGCCAGCAGCCATCAACAGGGGCCGCGGAGAACTAACTATGGCTACACCTTC.

The chain combines TRBV29-1 with TRBJ2-7, with TRBD2 as a possible D gene (6 bases). Looked up from germline, CDR1 is SQVTM and CDR2 is ANQGSEA. Trimming shortened V by 4 bases and J by 0 bases, and 19 bases separated the two germline ends. This CDR3 region has 16 residues. The CDR3 spells CSVVAGSESYSYEQYF. Here the CDR3 DNA reads TGCAGCGTTGTCGCGGGGAGTGAGTCGTACTCCTACGAGCAGTACTTC.

Many counts were recorded for this clonotype. V usage is TRBV10-3 and J usage is TRBJ1-5; D gene uncertain. V shed 0 bases and J shed 10 bases, with 10 bases lying between them. The CDR3 has 13 residues. The germline V gene has CDR1 ENHRY and CDR2 SYGVKD. CDR3 nucleotide sequence: TGTGCCATCAGTGAGTCCCCTGCTCACCCCCAGCATTTT. It translates to CAISESPAHPQHF.

This chain links TRBV20-1 with TRBJ2-7; 13 bases are shared with TRBD2. The germline V gene encodes CDR1 DFQATT and CDR2 SNEGSKA (reference sequence). V shed 2 bases, J shed 7 bases, and the junction held 8 bases outside the gene matches. This CDR3 is built from 15 residues. The CDR3 reads CSARQSGTSGAEQYF. CDR3 sequence (DNA): TGCAGTGCTAGACAATCCGGGACTAGCGGGGCGGAGCAGTACTTC.

This clonotype showed up many times. V and J are TRBV9 and TRBJ1-2, with D perhaps matching TRBD1 (6 bases). The germline V gene encodes CDR1 SGDLS and CDR2 YYNGEE. The CDR3 runs 18 residues. V gave up 0 bases and J gave up 2 bases, with 20 bases separating them. CDR3 region: CASSVATGDTPSNYGYTF. DNA for the CDR3: TGTGCCAGCAGCGTAGCTACCGGGGACACTCCATCGAACTATGGCTACACCTTC. Supplemented by reference TRBV9 and TRBJ1-2, the full variable domain reads DSGVTQTPKHLITATGQRVTLRCSPRSGDLSVYWYQQSLDQGLQFLIQYYNGEERAKGNILERFSAQQFPDLHSELNLSSLELGDSALYFCASSVATGDTPSNYGYTFGSGTRLTVV.

In its sample, this clonotype was seen many times. This rearrangement joins TRBV15 to TRBJ1-5, with D possibly being TRBD1 (5 bases). This CDR3 has 13 amino acids. The V end was cut by 4 bases, the J end by 5 bases, with 9 bases between. Germline V gene lookup returns CDR1 LNHNV and CDR2 YYDKDF (reference sequence). The CDR3: CATSKTVHQPQHF. DNA for the CDR3: TGTGCCACCAGCAAGACAGTCCATCAGCCCCAGCATTTT.

This clonotype was detected only a few times. The gene calls are TRBV4-3 and TRBJ1-5, with D perhaps matching TRBD1 (5 bases). Trimming cost V 0 bases and J 5 bases, with 14 bases left between them. Germline V CDR1 and CDR2: LGHNA, YSLEER. This CDR3 is built from 16 residues. The CDR3 here is CASSQDRRGLHQPQHF. The CDR3, as DNA: TGCGCCAGCAGCCAAGATCGGCGGGGACTCCATCAGCCCCAGCATTTT.

This clonotype was recorded many times. The V call is TRBV4-3, the J call TRBJ1-4, with 8 bases identical to TRBD1. This CDR3 comprises 16 residues. After removal of 2 bases from V and 3 bases from J, the junction contained 5 bases not matched to a gene. Germline V CDR1 and CDR2: LGHNA, YSLEER. CDR3 residues: CASSQSIRGPNEKLFF. The CDR3 coding sequence is TGCGCCAGCAGCCAATCGATCAGGGGGCCTAATGAAAAACTGTTTTTT.

This sequence joins TRBV2 and TRBJ2-5, with TRBD2 matching 11 bases. Germline V gives CDR1 SNHLY, CDR2 FYNNEI. The V gene end was trimmed by 11 bases and the J gene end by 2 bases; junction bases not matched to a gene: 10. CDR3 size: 15 residues. Written as DNA, the CDR3 is TGTGCCTCCTACCTTACTAGCGGGGGTCAAGAGACCCAGTACTTC. Translating it yields CASYLTSGGQETQYF.

This clonotype was seen many times. The genes are TRBV6-1 and TRBJ2-5, with 10 bases matching TRBD1. CDR1 MNHNS and CDR2 SASEGT come from the germline V gene. Unmatched junction bases numbered 13, after V lost 10 bases and J lost 2 bases. The CDR3 consists of 16 residues. CDR3 nucleotide sequence: TGTGCCACCGGGGGGTCGACAGGGGGCCTTCAAGAGACCCAGTACTTC. Protein product: CATGGSTGGLQETQYF.

This clonotype was seen a handful of times. CDR3 nucleotide sequence: TGTGCCAGCAGTTACTCATTCGGACTGTCAGACTACGAGCAGTACTTC. Its translation: CASSYSFGLSDYEQYF. This chain joins TRBV6-5 and TRBJ2-7, with D possibly being TRBD2 (5 bases). Germline CDR1 and CDR2: MNHEY and SVGAGI. The CDR3 spans 16 residues. Trimming cost V 0 bases and J 3 bases, with 15 bases left between them.

In this sample, this clonotype turned up many times. This rearrangement joins TRBV2 to TRBJ2-1; TRBD2 matches at 14 bases. This CDR3 has 18 residues. Germline loops: CDR1 SNHLY, CDR2 FYNNEI. J gave up 0 bases and V 6 bases, and 7 bases lay outside the gene matches. In nucleotides, the CDR3 is TGTGCCAGCAGCGGCCGGACTAGCGGGAGGAGCTCCTACAATGAGCAGTTCTTC. Protein product: CASSGRTSGRSSYNEQFF. Together with reference TRBV2 and TRBJ2-1, the CDR3 gives the full variable domain: EPEVTQTPSHQVTQMGQEVILRCVPISNHLYFYWYRQILGQKVEFLVSFYNNEISEKSEIFDDQFSVERPDGSNFTLKIRSTKLEDSAMYFCASSGRTSGRSSYNEQFFGPGTRLTVL.

The chain recombines TRBV4-3 with TRBJ2-2; D may be TRBD1 (6 bases). CDR1 is LGHNA and CDR2 is YSLEER in the germline V gene. The germline V and J ends were trimmed by 1 base and 4 bases, with 13 bases remaining between them. The CDR3 has 16 residues. The CDR3: CASSQGTGIGTGELFF. CDR3 nucleotides: TGCGCCAGCAGCCAAGGTACAGGGATAGGCACCGGGGAGCTGTTTTTT.

The sample holds many counts of this clonotype. V is TRBV7-9 and J is TRBJ2-7; TRBD1 aligns across 7 bases. V dropped 5 bases and J dropped 0; count of bases not matched to a gene: 7. The germline V gene has CDR1 SEHNR and CDR2 FQNEAQ (reference sequence). There are 15 residues in the CDR3. CDR3 sequence reads: CASSHRGRASYEQYF. CDR3 DNA: TGTGCCAGCAGCCACAGGGGTAGGGCCTCCTACGAGCAGTACTTC.

The table lists this clonotype with a few counts. The chain employs TRBV27 and TRBJ1-5; TRBD1 aligns across 8 bases. The V segment lost 0 bases and the J segment 5 bases; nucleotides outside the gene matches: 3. The germline V gene encodes CDR1 MNHEY and CDR2 SMNVEV (reference sequence). The CDR3 spans 15 residues. The DNA of the CDR3 is TGTGCCAGCAGTTTATCGCAGGGGGCGCATCAGCCCCAGCATTTT. Protein product: CASSLSQGAHQPQHF.

This clonotype was observed many times. J is TRBJ1-1 and V is TRBV11-2, with 8 bases matching TRBD1. V was clipped by 4 bases and J by 1 base; unmatched bases: 5. The CDR3 loop spans 15 amino acids. Germline lookup yields CDR1 SGHAT and CDR2 FQNNGV. CDR3: CASSSPGTGNTEAFF. The CDR3 DNA is TGTGCCAGCAGCTCACCCGGGACAGGGAACACTGAAGCTTTCTTT.

This clonotype was detected ten times or more. V usage is TRBV11-2 and J usage is TRBJ2-6; tentatively, D is TRBD1 (6 bases). Deletions cut 3 bases from V and 4 bases from J, with 13 bases between. CDR3 size: 16 residues. Germline CDR1 SGHAT, CDR2 FQNNGV. Here the CDR3 DNA reads TGTGCCAGCAGCTTGGGGGCCCTTGGAGGGGCCAACGTCCTGACTTTC. It translates to CASSLGALGGANVLTF.

The table lists this clonotype with a few counts. The V call is TRBV27, the J call TRBJ2-7, with TRBD1 matching 8 bases. The germline CDR1 and CDR2 sequences are MNHEY and SMNVEV (reference sequence). This CDR3 has 15 residues. The J segment lost 4 bases and the V segment lost 3 bases, leaving 8 bases of the junction unmatched. The CDR3: CASSLRTGLEYEQYF. CDR3 DNA sequence: TGTGCCAGCAGTTTGAGGACAGGGTTAGAGTACGAGCAGTACTTC.

This clonotype has a single count. The rearrangement uses TRBV6-1 and TRBJ1-3, with D possibly TRBD1 on 5 matching bases. The CDR3 length is 12 residues. Germline values: CDR1 MNHNS, CDR2 SASEGT. The CDR3 bases are TGTGGTTACAGGAACTCTGGAAACACCATATATTTT. Its protein product is CGYRNSGNTIYF.

This clonotype was seen at least ten times. This rearrangement joins TRBV5-1 to TRBJ1-2; the match to TRBD1 covers 9 bases. Germline V gene lookup returns CDR1 SGHRS and CDR2 YFSETQ. CDR3 length equals 14 residues. The trim removed 4 bases at V and 6 bases at J, leaving 7 bases unmatched. CDR3 loop: CASSAHRTGDGYTF. The DNA of the CDR3 is TGCGCCAGCAGCGCACACCGGACAGGGGATGGCTACACCTTC.

This clonotype was detected ten times or more. For the CDR3, the DNA is TGTGCCAGCAGTTCGGCTAGCCCTCGTGGCACCGGGGAGCTGTTTTTT. Translated: CASSSASPRGTGELFF. The genes are TRBV27 and TRBJ2-2, with TRBD2 as a possible D gene (5 bases). Germline V CDR1 and CDR2: MNHEY, SMNVEV (reference sequence). Trimming removed 4 bases from V and 4 bases from J, with 16 bases in between. This CDR3 has 16 amino acids.

This clonotype was found many times. J is TRBJ1-2 and V is TRBV28, with D possibly matching TRBD1 (5 bases). V lost 6 bases and J 0 bases, leaving 20 bases between the germline ends. The CDR3 extends over 17 amino acids. Germline loops: CDR1 MDHEN, CDR2 SYDVKM. The CDR3 loop reads CASSPLGGTSANYGYTF. The CDR3 bases are TGTGCCAGCAGCCCCCTCGGGGGGACGTCAGCTAACTATGGCTACACCTTC.

The sample holds many counts of this clonotype. J is TRBJ2-1 and V is TRBV12-5; D is ambiguous. Trimming pared 5 bases from V and 9 bases from J, leaving 14 bases between. Per the germline V gene, CDR1 is LGHNT and CDR2 is FRNRAP. This CDR3 has 13 residues. The CDR3 protein is CASGILGVGEQFF. The CDR3 nucleotides read TGTGCTAGTGGTATCCTTGGAGTAGGTGAGCAGTTCTTC.

The chain combines TRBV28 with TRBJ1-1; 12 bases agree with TRBD1. J was trimmed by 1 base and V by 4 bases; bases with no gene match: 4. Germline V lookup: CDR1 MDHEN, CDR2 SYDVKM. The CDR3 extends over 16 amino acids. The CDR3 loop reads CASSSGTGGGNTEAFF. The CDR3 region has the DNA TGTGCCAGCAGTTCCGGGACAGGGGGCGGGAACACTGAAGCTTTCTTT.

This clonotype was seen at least ten times. The chain is built from TRBV6-2 or TRBV6-3 and TRBJ2-5; no reliable D call. Germline assignment: CDR1 MNHEY and CDR2 SVGEGT. V was cut by 7 bases and J by 5 bases, with 14 bases left in between. The CDR3 has 13 residues. The CDR3 DNA reads TGTGCCAGCACGGTCAACCGGGTGGAGACCCAGTACTTC. Protein sequence: CASTVNRVETQYF.